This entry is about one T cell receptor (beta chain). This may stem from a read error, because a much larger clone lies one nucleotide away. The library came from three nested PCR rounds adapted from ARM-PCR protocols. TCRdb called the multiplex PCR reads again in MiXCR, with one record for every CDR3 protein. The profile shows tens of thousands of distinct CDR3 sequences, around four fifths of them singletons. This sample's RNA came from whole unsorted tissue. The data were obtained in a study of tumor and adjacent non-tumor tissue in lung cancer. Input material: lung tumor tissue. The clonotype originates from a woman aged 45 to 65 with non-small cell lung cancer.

The CDR3 sequence is CASSSDRDHTEAFF. The DNA for the CDR3 is TGTGCCAGCAGCTCGGATAGGGATCACACTGAAGCTTTCTTT. V is TRBV16 and J is TRBJ1-1; no clear D. The CDR3 spans 14 residues. Trimming took 5 bases from V and 3 from J, leaving 13 bases between them. CDR1 is KGHSY, CDR2 FQNENV, per germline. Drawing the rest from reference TRBV16 and TRBJ1-1, the complete variable domain is GEEVAQTPKHLVRGEGQKAKLYCAPIKGHSYVFWYQQVLKNEFKFLISFQNENVFDETGMPKERFSAKCLPNSPCSLEIQATKLEDSAVYFCASSSDRDHTEAFFGQGTRLTVV.